This T cell receptor beta chain was recorded in a study of blood T cell repertoires in COVID-19. Turning to the study itself: PBMCs, B-cell-depleted T cells, or T cells were the source of the cDNA or gDNA that made up the material.

Using immunoSEQ multiplex PCR, the repertoire was profiled, and TCRdb retains in-frame clones only, with some absent. Of about 210,000 clones in the sample, more than 70% were seen once. The clonotype was recovered from a woman aged 45-65 years with acute or convalescent COVID-19. The sample consisted of peripheral blood.

This CDR3 is CASSSPTGPGTEAFF. CDR3 DNA: TGTGCCAGTAGTTCCCCGACAGGCCCGGGAACTGAAGCTTTCTTT. V usage is TRBV19 and J usage is TRBJ1-1; a weak D match, TRBD1 (6 bases). Germline loops: CDR1 LNHDA, CDR2 SQIVND (reference sequence). This CDR3 contains 15 residues. Between the trimmed V and J ends, which lost 5 bases and 5 bases, there was a span of 18 bases.